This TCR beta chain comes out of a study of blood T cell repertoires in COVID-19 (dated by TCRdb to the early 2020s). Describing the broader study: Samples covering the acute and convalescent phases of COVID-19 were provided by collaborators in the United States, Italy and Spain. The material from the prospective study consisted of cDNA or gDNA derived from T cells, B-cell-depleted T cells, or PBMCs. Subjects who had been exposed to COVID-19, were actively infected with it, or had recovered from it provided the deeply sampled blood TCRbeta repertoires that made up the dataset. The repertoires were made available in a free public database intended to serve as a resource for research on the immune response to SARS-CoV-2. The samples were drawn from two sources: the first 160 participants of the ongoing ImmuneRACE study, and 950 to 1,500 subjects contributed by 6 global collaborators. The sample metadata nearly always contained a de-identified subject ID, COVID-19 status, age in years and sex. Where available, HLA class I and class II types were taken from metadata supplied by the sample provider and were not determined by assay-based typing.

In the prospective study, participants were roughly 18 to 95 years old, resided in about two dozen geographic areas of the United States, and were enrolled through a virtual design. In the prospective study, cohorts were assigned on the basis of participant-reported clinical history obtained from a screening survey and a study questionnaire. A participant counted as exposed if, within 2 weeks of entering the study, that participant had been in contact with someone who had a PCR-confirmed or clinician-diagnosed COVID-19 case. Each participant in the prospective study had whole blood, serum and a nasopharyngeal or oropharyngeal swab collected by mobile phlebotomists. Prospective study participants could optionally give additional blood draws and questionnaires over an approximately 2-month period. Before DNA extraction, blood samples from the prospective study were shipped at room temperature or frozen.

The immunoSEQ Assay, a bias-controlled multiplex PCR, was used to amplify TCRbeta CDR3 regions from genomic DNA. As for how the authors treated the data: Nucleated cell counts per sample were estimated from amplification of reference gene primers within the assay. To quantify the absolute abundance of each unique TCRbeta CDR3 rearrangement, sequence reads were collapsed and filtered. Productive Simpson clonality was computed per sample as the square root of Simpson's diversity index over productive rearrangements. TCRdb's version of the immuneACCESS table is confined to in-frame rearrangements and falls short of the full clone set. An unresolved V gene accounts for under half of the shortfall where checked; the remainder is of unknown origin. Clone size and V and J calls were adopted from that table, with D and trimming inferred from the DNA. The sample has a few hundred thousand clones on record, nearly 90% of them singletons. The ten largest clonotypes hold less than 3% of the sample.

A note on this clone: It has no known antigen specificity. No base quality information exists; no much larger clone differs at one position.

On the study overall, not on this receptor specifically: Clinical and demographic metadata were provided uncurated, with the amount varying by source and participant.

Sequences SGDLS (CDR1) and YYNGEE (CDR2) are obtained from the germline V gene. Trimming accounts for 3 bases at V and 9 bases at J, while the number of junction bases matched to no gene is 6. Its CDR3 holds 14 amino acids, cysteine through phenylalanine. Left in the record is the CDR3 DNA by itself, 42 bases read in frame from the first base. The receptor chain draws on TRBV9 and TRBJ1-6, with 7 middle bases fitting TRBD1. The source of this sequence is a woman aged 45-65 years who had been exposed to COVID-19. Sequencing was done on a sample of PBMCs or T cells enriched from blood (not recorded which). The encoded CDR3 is CASSAGTVGSPLHF. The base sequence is TGTGCCAGCAGCGCCGGGACAGTAGGTTCACCCCTCCACTTT.